The text below deals with one TCR beta chain. The data originate from a study of blood T cell repertoires in COVID-19. Study as a whole: The analysed material was cDNA or gDNA that came from T cells, B-cell-depleted T cells, or PBMCs.

The CDR3 loop spans 15 amino acids. The V gene end was trimmed by 3 bases and the J gene end by 6 bases; junction bases not matched to a gene: 2. The germline V gene has CDR1 MNHNS and CDR2 SASEGT. The assay was immunoSEQ multiplex PCR, and TCRdb's table has in-frame clones only and misses some. Of approximately 99,000 clones listed, 80% to 90% are singletons. This clonotype was sampled from a human donor in a cohort sampled during active COVID-19. The genes are TRBV6-1 and TRBJ2-1, with 13 bases that match TRBD2. The sequenced material came from peripheral blood. The CDR3 nucleotides are TGTGCCAGCAGTGAGACTAGCGGGAGGCCCAATGAGCAGTTCTTC. Protein sequence: CASSETSGRPNEQFF.